These T cell receptor beta chains were read from a single sample in a study of shared clonotypes between healthy human individuals. Clones were sequenced by immunoSEQ multiplex PCR, and TCRdb holds only the in-frame ones, with some missing. This table holds some 1.4 million clones, about 96% found once. Sequencing was performed on naive CD4+ T cells sorted from blood. The receptor set was obtained from a man aged 30-40 years in good health. CDR3s include the opening cysteine and the closing phenylalanine or tryptophan. The order of the fields is D gene, V gene, clone size, J gene, CDR3 DNA, CDR3 protein. D genes are given only for firm matches. Expanded clones get a size class; other rows say once, few or many, or leave the size out.

TRBD1	TRBV19	NA	TRBJ1-5	TGTGCCAGTAGTATGTGGGGACAGGGTCAGCGCAATCAGCCCCAGCATTTT	CASSMWGQGQRNQPQHF
TRBD2	TRBV19	NA	TRBJ2-3	TGTGCCAGTAGCCACGCGGCACTAGCGGGAGTACCAACGGTTACAGATACGCAGTATTTT	CASSHAALAGVPTVTDTQYF
NA	TRBV28	once	TRBJ1-4	TGTGCCAGCCGATCCCAGCATGGAAAGAAACTGTTTTTT	CASRSQHGKKLFF
NA	TRBV28	NA	TRBJ2-3	TGTGCCAGCAGACCGGCGGTAGTTAAAGATACGCAGTATTTT	CASRPAVVKDTQYF
NA	TRBV5-5	NA	TRBJ2-7	TGCGCCAGCAGCCCTACTCGGGGCAGCGCCTACGAGCAGTACTTC	CASSPTRGSAYEQYF
NA	TRBV28	NA	TRBJ2-7	TGTGCCAGCAGCTCGCCTAATCTTAGCTCCTACGAGCAGTACTTC	CASSSPNLSSYEQYF
TRBD1	TRBV4-1	NA	TRBJ2-6	TGCGCCAGCAGCCAAAGGGGGCAGGGGAGAGGCTCTGGGGCCAACGTCCTGACTTTC	CASSQRGQGRGSGANVLTF
NA	TRBV5-6	NA	TRBJ1-2	TGTGCCAGCAGCTTAGCGGGTGGCTACACCTTC	CASSLAGGYTF
NA	TRBV10-3	few	TRBJ1-1	TGTGCCATCAGTGAGTCTGTGGAAGCTTTCTTT	CAISESVEAFF
NA	TRBV6-1	NA	TRBJ2-3	TGTGCCAGCAGTGAAGCGTCTAGGGGACGTGGCCCAGATACGCAGTATTTT	CASSEASRGRGPDTQYF
TRBD2	TRBV27	NA	TRBJ2-7	TGTGCCAGCAGCATTAGCGGGAGGTACGAGCAGTACTTC	CASSISGRYEQYF
TRBD1	TRBV30	once	TRBJ1-3	TGTGCCTGGAGTTTTGACAGGGTAACCATATATTTT	CAWSFDRVTIYF
NA	TRBV28	NA	TRBJ2-2	TGTGCCAGCAGTCAAAGAATTACCGGGGAGCTGTTTTTT	CASSQRITGELFF
NA	TRBV25-1	NA	TRBJ1-1	TGTGCCAGCAGTGCAGCAAACCTTGCAGCTTTCTTT	CASSAANLAAFF
TRBD2	TRBV7-9	NA	TRBJ2-5	TGTGCCAGCAGCCTACTAGCGGGCCTATCCCGGGCGGAGACCCAGTACTTC	CASSLLAGLSRAETQYF
NA	TRBV5-1	NA	TRBJ2-2	TGCGCCAGCAGCTCGACAGGATTGGGAAACACCGGGGAGCTGTTTTTT	CASSSTGLGNTGELFF
NA	TRBV6-6	many	TRBJ1-2	TGTGCCAGCAGTTCTACAGGGTACGACTATGGCTACACCTTC	CASSSTGYDYGYTF
NA	TRBV25-1	once	TRBJ1-3	TGTGCCAGCACCTTCCAGGGTCTCTCTGGAAACACCATATATTTT	CASTFQGLSGNTIYF
TRBD1	TRBV19	NA	TRBJ2-2	TGTGCCAGTAGTAGGGGACAGCTTGTCCCCCCGAACACCGGGGAGCTGTTTTTT	CASSRGQLVPPNTGELFF
NA	TRBV9	once	TRBJ2-1	NA	CASSSSGAYNEQFF
NA	TRBV14	NA	TRBJ2-7	TGTGCCAGCAGCCAAGGGGTCGGATCCTACGAGCAGTACTTC	CASSQGVGSYEQYF
TRBD2	TRBV4-1	once	TRBJ2-2	TGCGCCAGCAGCCAAGATGGTTTAGCGGGACCGCAAGGCTCCGGGGAGCTGTTTTTT	CASSQDGLAGPQGSGELFF
NA	TRBV29-1	NA	TRBJ2-1	TGCAGCGCCACCTGGGCCCCGGGGCCCAATGAGCAGTTCTTC	CSATWAPGPNEQFF
NA	TRBV29-1	NA	TRBJ2-5	TGCAGCGTTGTGGGAGACAGGACCCAAGAGACCCAGTACTTC	CSVVGDRTQETQYF
NA	TRBV2	NA	TRBJ2-5	TGTGCCAGCATGCCCGGGGAGACCCAGTACTTC	CASMPGETQYF